These 20 T cell receptor beta chains were all obtained from the same sample, sequenced in a study of T-cell reconstitution after alpha-beta-depleted transplantation in children. Unique molecular identifiers were incorporated into the prepared TCRbeta library. TCRdb independently ran MiXCR on the PCR reads; one entry per CDR3 protein. The repertoire holds 670,000 or so distinct CDR3 sequences, 10% to 15% seen once, with 0.79% in the top ten. The sample consisted of PBMCs, taken before TCRalphabeta/CD19-depleted stem cell transplant. These TCRs come from a girl aged 2-9 years with congenital amegakaryocytic thrombocytopenia, due to receive a stem cell transplant.

This clonotype occurred many times. The junction departs from germline at one end; a sequencing error may be responsible. The rearrangement uses TRBV6-1 and TRBJ1-1; no clear D. CDR3 length: 13 amino acids. Per germline, CDR1 MNHNS and CDR2 SASEGT. This chain's CDR3 is CASSEDGESEAFF. As DNA, the CDR3 is TGTGCCAGCAGCGAAGATGGGGAATCTGAAGCTTTCTTT.

This clonotype was detected many times. CDR3 amino acids: CSVTKGEQYF. The CDR3 DNA follows: TGCAGCGTTACGAAGGGCGAGCAGTACTTC. V gene TRBV29-1 combines with J gene TRBJ2-7; no clear D gene. The CDR3 spans 10 residues. Trimming pared 5 bases from V and 6 bases from J, leaving 8 bases between. The germline gives CDR1 SQVTM, CDR2 ANQGSEA.

This rearrangement joins TRBV18 to TRBJ2-1; D remains unclear. V lost 5 bases to trimming and J lost 8 bases, with 13 bases between them. From germline, CDR1 is KGHSH and CDR2 LQKENI. The CDR3 has 13 residues. The CDR3 is CASSVVLEDEQFF. Here the CDR3 DNA reads TGTGCCAGCTCAGTAGTCCTCGAGGATGAGCAGTTCTTC. The variable domain in full, completed from reference TRBV18 and TRBJ2-1, reads NAGVMQNPRHLVRRRGQEARLRCSPMKGHSHVYWYRQLPEEGLKFMVYLQKENIIDESGMPKERFSAEFPKEGPSILRIQQVVRGDSAAYFCASSVVLEDEQFFGPGTRLTVL.

The chain links TRBV20-1 to TRBJ2-5; 11 nucleotides agree with TRBD2. V shed 5 bases, J shed 2 bases, and the junction held 7 bases outside the gene matches. This CDR3 has 15 amino acids. Germline-derived CDR1 and CDR2 are DFQATT and SNEGSKA (reference sequence). This chain's CDR3 is CSAETGLAVQETQYF. The DNA for the CDR3 is TGCAGTGCTGAAACGGGACTAGCGGTTCAAGAGACCCAGTACTTC.

This clonotype showed up just a few times. The chain employs TRBV20-1 and TRBJ2-1; 11 positions match TRBD2. The CDR3 runs to 16 residues. V lost 3 bases to trimming and J lost 2 bases; unmatched junction nucleotides: 6. The germline gives CDR1 DFQATT, CDR2 SNEGSKA (reference sequence). DNA for the CDR3: TGCAGTGCTAGGGAAGAGACTAGCGGGGCCTACAATGAGCAGTTCTTC. Protein: CSAREETSGAYNEQFF.

V is TRBV3-1 and J is TRBJ2-1, with D perhaps TRBD2 (6 bases). The V gene's germline CDR1 is LGHDT and CDR2 YNNKEL (reference sequence). Trimming left V 4 bases short and J 7 bases short, with 20 bases between. The length of the CDR3 is 16 residues. The CDR3 protein is CASSPLPSAGRNEQFF. In nucleotides, the CDR3 is TGTGCCAGCAGCCCGTTACCTAGCGCGGGTCGAAATGAGCAGTTCTTC.

The sample holds many counts of this clonotype. The V gene is TRBV20-1, the J gene TRBJ2-2, with 8 bases identical to TRBD2. Germline trimming cut 3 bases from V and 4 bases from J; bases unmatched to any gene: 7. This CDR3 has 15 residues. CDR1 is DFQATT, CDR2 SNEGSKA, per germline (reference sequence). CDR3 in DNA: TGCAGTGCTAGTGCCCCGGGAGGGGTCACCGGGGAGCTGTTTTTT. Protein sequence: CSASAPGGVTGELFF.

Here the CDR3 reads CASSRTGQRNSPLHF. Here the CDR3 DNA reads TGCGCCAGCAGCAGGACGGGACAACGGAATTCACCCCTCCACTTT. The chain uses TRBV5-1 and TRBJ1-6; D is possibly TRBD1 (6 bases). Trimming took off 4 bases at V and 7 bases at J, with 15 bases between the two ends. The CDR3 is made up of 15 amino acids. CDR1 is SGHRS and CDR2 is YFSETQ in the germline V gene.

This clonotype was counted a few times. The chain uses TRBV27 and TRBJ2-3, with D uncertain. Trimming left V 3 bases short and J 10 bases short, with 14 bases between. Germline assignment: CDR1 MNHEY and CDR2 SMNVEV (reference sequence). The CDR3 is 13 amino acids. The CDR3 bases are TGTGCCAGCAGTTTTCGCGCGCGTGATCCGCAGTATTTT. Its translation is CASSFRARDPQYF.

The sample holds a few counts of this clonotype. CDR3 sequence reads: CAASSSGVYEQYF. In DNA form, the CDR3 reads TGTGCCGCCTCCTCTAGCGGGGTGTACGAGCAGTACTTC. V and J are TRBV30 and TRBJ2-7, with 9 bases lining up with TRBD2. This CDR3 contains 13 residues. V was pared by 8 bases and J by 4 bases, with 9 bases of the junction left unmatched. The germline CDR1 and CDR2 sequences are GTSNPN and SVGIG (reference sequence).

This clonotype was detected ten times or more. The rearrangement links TRBV5-6 to TRBJ2-3; 8 nucleotides match TRBD1. CDR3 length: 17 residues. CDR1 is SGHDT, CDR2 YYEEEE, per germline. V shed 4 bases and J 6 bases; nucleotides not matched to a gene: 16. CDR3 amino acids: CASSEKRSGGKSDTQYF. In DNA form, the CDR3 reads TGTGCCAGCAGCGAAAAACGGTCAGGGGGCAAATCGGATACGCAGTATTTT.

The rearrangement joins TRBV5-5 to TRBJ1-1; D not certain. The V end was cut by 6 bases, the J end by 1 base, with 19 bases between. The CDR3 consists of 16 residues. Germline CDR1 SGHKS, CDR2 YYEKEE (reference sequence). The DNA of the CDR3 is TGTGCCAGCAACCTTTCGCCAGGAGGAGCGAACACTGAAGCTTTCTTT. Translation: CASNLSPGGANTEAFF.

Concerning this clonotype itself: A much larger clone sits a single nucleotide away, making a read error possible. This sequence joins TRBV12-3 or TRBV12-4 and TRBJ1-1; D gene uncertain. This CDR3 has 13 amino acids. The V and J ends lost 5 bases and 2 bases respectively, with 9 bases between them. The CDR3 sequence: CASSLPLNTEAFF. CDR3 coding DNA: TGTGCCAGCAGTCTTCCCTTAAACACTGAAGCTTTCTTT.

This clonotype was counted ten times or more. V usage is TRBV7-9 and J usage is TRBJ2-1, with unresolved D. This CDR3 is 12 amino acids long. Germline CDR1 and CDR2: SEHNR and FQNEAQ (reference sequence). Trimming removed 2 bases from V and 8 bases from J, with 7 bases in between. The CDR3 spells CASSLSVHEQFF. The CDR3 bases are TGTGCCAGCAGCTTATCAGTTCATGAGCAGTTCTTC.

This clonotype was recorded a few times. V and J are TRBV4-1 and TRBJ2-1; TRBD2 matches at 9 bases. The CDR3 totals 15 residues. Per the germline V gene, CDR1 is MGHRA and CDR2 is YSYEKL. With 1 base clipped from V and 7 bases from J, the junction kept 5 bases outside the gene matches. DNA of the CDR3: TGCGCCAGCAGCCAAGCGGGACTAGCTGGGAATGAGCAGTTCTTC. Its protein product is CASSQAGLAGNEQFF.

This clonotype was detected ten times or more. This rearrangement joins TRBV5-1 to TRBJ2-3; possible D gene TRBD1, 6 bases. This CDR3 spans 14 amino acids. Trimming took 4 bases from V and 4 from J, leaving 13 bases between them. Germline assignment: CDR1 SGHRS and CDR2 YFSETQ. The CDR3 loop is CASSQGFPPDTQYF. CDR3 in DNA: TGCGCCAGCAGCCAGGGGTTTCCTCCAGATACGCAGTATTTT.

This clonotype came up a few times. The chain employs TRBV5-5 and TRBJ2-1; TRBD2 aligns across 10 bases. Germline V gene sequence: CDR1 SGHKS, CDR2 YYEKEE (reference sequence). Trimming took 5 bases from V and 4 from J; bases not matched to a gene: 6. The CDR3 has 15 residues. CDR3 amino acids: CASSSNSGRYNEQFF. DNA for the CDR3: TGTGCCAGCAGTTCCAATAGCGGGAGGTACAATGAGCAGTTCTTC.

This clonotype was seen a handful of times. The V call is TRBV12-3 or TRBV12-4, the J call TRBJ2-1; 7 positions match TRBD2. The CDR3 is 14 amino acids. V shed 8 bases, J shed 8 bases, and the junction held 12 bases outside the gene matches. This CDR3 reads CASVPGLQIDEQFF. CDR3 nucleotide sequence: TGTGCCAGCGTGCCGGGACTACAGATCGATGAGCAGTTCTTC.

The V call is TRBV5-1, the J call TRBJ2-7; 11 bases are a match to TRBD1. Germline V lookup: CDR1 SGHRS, CDR2 YFSETQ. Trimming took 3 bases from V and 7 from J; bases not matched to a gene: 6. This CDR3 is 14 amino acids long. This CDR3 reads CASSSGQGAEEQYF. CDR3 sequence (DNA): TGCGCCAGCAGCTCAGGACAGGGGGCGGAGGAGCAGTACTTC.

This clonotype was found a few times. The chain employs TRBV7-7 and TRBJ2-2, with TRBD2 matching over 7 bases. Trimming took 5 bases from V and 6 from J; bases not matched to a gene: 6. CDR1 and CDR2 (germline): SSHAT, FNYEAQ (reference sequence). This CDR3 has 14 amino acids. The CDR3: CASSPKAGPGELFF. CDR3 DNA sequence: TGTGCCAGCAGCCCTAAAGCGGGACCCGGGGAGCTGTTTTTT.